The 16 T cell receptor beta chains below were found in one sample sequenced in a study of blood T cell repertoires in COVID-19. TCRdb keeps only in-frame clones here, not all; method: immunoSEQ multiplex PCR. The table shows more than 45,000 clones, with around 91% occurring only once. The sample taken for sequencing was peripheral blood. All receptors derive from a human donor in a cohort sampled during active COVID-19.

The chain employs TRBV18 and TRBJ2-3, with D unresolved. Germline CDR1 KGHSH, CDR2 LQKENI. Trimming cost V 3 bases and J 4 bases, with 11 bases left between them. The CDR3 is made up of 14 amino acids. The DNA for the CDR3 is TGTGCCAGCTCACCGGCTCGTGGCCCAGATACGCAGTATTTT. Its translation: CASSPARGPDTQYF.

This clone was observed a few times. This chain joins TRBV2 and TRBJ2-7; TRBD2 matches at 7 bases. CDR1 and CDR2 (germline): SNHLY, FYNNEI. The CDR3 is made up of 14 amino acids. The junction had 7 bases not matched to a gene; V was cut back by 4 bases and J by 4 bases. For the CDR3, the DNA is TGTGCCAGCAGTGGGACTAGAATCAGGTACGAGCAGTACTTC. Translating gives CASSGTRIRYEQYF.

J is TRBJ1-5 and V is TRBV15; weak D call: TRBD1 (6 bases). This CDR3 has 16 amino acids. Germline loops: CDR1 LNHNV, CDR2 YYDKDF (reference sequence). The V gene lost 3 bases and the J gene lost 4 bases, with 16 bases spanning the gap. The CDR3 region has the DNA TGTGCCACCAGCAGCCAACAGGGATTACGGAATCAGCCCCAGCATTTT. Its translation is CATSSQQGLRNQPQHF.

The chain has TRBV5-1 and TRBJ2-1; 9 bases align to TRBD2. CDR3 length: 16 residues. J lost 0 bases, V lost 2 bases, and 3 bases had no gene match. Germline loops: CDR1 SGHRS, CDR2 YFSETQ. CDR3 residues: CASSFLSGSSYNEQFF. CDR3 bases: TGCGCCAGCAGCTTCCTTAGCGGGAGCTCCTACAATGAGCAGTTCTTC.

The chain recombines TRBV7-9 with TRBJ2-1, with 13 positions matching TRBD2. J gave up 5 bases and V 5 bases, and 6 bases lay outside the gene matches. The CDR3 sequence is 16 residues long. CDR1 and CDR2 (germline): SEHNR, FQNEAQ (reference sequence). DNA of the CDR3: TGTGCCAGCAGCCCCCGGGGACTAGCGGGAAACAATGAGCAGTTCTTC. This gives the protein CASSPRGLAGNNEQFF.

The rearrangement joins TRBV29-1 to TRBJ2-3, with 7 bases that match TRBD1. V gave up 5 bases and J gave up 6 bases; unmatched junction bases: 5. CDR3 length: 12 amino acids. CDR1 SQVTM and CDR2 ANQGSEA come from the germline V gene. CDR3 sequence: CSVHLTGDTQYF. In DNA, the CDR3 is TGCAGCGTTCACTTGACAGGGGATACGCAGTATTTT.

The chain combines TRBV7-2 with TRBJ2-5; D is perhaps TRBD2 (6 bases). This CDR3 contains 19 residues. The V gene's germline CDR1 is SGHTA and CDR2 FQGNSA. Trimming took off 2 bases at V and 1 base at J, with 23 bases between the two ends. The CDR3 bases are TGTGCCAGCAGCTTAAGGAGAAGTTTGGCCGCGGGAACCCAAGAGACCCAGTACTTC. Its translation: CASSLRRSLAAGTQETQYF.

V is TRBV5-1 and J is TRBJ1-1; TRBD1 is a possible D gene (6 bases). Germline lookup yields CDR1 SGHRS and CDR2 YFSETQ. There are 14 residues in the CDR3. Trimming cost V 4 bases and J 1 base, with 11 bases left between them. The CDR3 sequence is CASSATGPNTEAFF. CDR3 in DNA: TGCGCCAGCAGCGCGACAGGACCGAACACTGAAGCTTTCTTT.

This chain uses TRBV18 with TRBJ1-4, with TRBD1 as a possible D gene (6 bases). Germline V gene lookup returns CDR1 KGHSH and CDR2 LQKENI. V lost 2 bases, J lost 5 bases, and 12 bases lay in between. The CDR3 sequence is 15 residues long. The CDR3 here is CASSPRGHPNEKLFF. The CDR3 DNA is TGTGCCAGCTCACCAAGGGGACACCCCAATGAAAAACTGTTTTTT.

This clone has just one count. This chain connects TRBV5-1 to TRBJ2-1, with 14 bases that match TRBD2. V trimming: 0 bases; J trimming: 5 bases; junction bases outside the gene matches: 4. The CDR3 runs to 17 residues. Germline-derived CDR1 and CDR2 are SGHRS and YFSETQ. The CDR3 DNA reads TGCGCCAGCAGCTTGGGAGGACTAGCGGGAGGCCACAATGAGCAGTTCTTC. Translating gives CASSLGGLAGGHNEQFF.

The V gene is TRBV4-1, the J gene TRBJ1-3; weak D call: TRBD1 (6 bases). V lost 0 bases, J lost 4 bases, and 13 bases lay in between. The CDR3 extends over 16 amino acids. Germline V gene sequence: CDR1 MGHRA, CDR2 YSYEKL. The CDR3 nucleotides are TGCGCCAGCAGCCAAGAGGGGGGGCTGGGAGGAAACACCATATATTTT. Residues: CASSQEGGLGGNTIYF.

The V gene is TRBV24-1, the J gene TRBJ2-5, with D tentatively TRBD1 (6 bases). The CDR3 totals 16 residues. V lost 3 bases and J lost 4, with 17 bases in between. Germline CDR1 reads KGHDR; CDR2 reads SFDVKD. CDR3 nucleotide sequence: TGTGCCACCAGTGATCCCCCCCGAACAGGGCGAGAGACCCAGTACTTC. Translating it yields CATSDPPRTGRETQYF.

The J gene is TRBJ1-5, the V gene TRBV28, with D uncertain. The V end was cut by 5 bases, the J end by 2 bases, with 4 bases between. The CDR3 runs to 12 residues. Germline CDR1 and CDR2: MDHEN and SYDVKM. In nucleotides, the CDR3 is TGTGCCAGCAGTCGGGGCAATCAGCCCCAGCATTTT. It yields the protein CASSRGNQPQHF.

This chain connects TRBV5-6 to TRBJ2-2; 10 nucleotides match TRBD2. The germline CDR1 and CDR2 sequences are SGHDT and YYEEEE. The V and J ends lost 0 bases and 5 bases, in that order; junction bases with no gene match: 1. CDR3 length equals 15 residues. The CDR3 region is CASSLGTSGTGELFF. CDR3 nucleotide sequence: TGTGCCAGCAGCTTGGGGACTAGCGGAACCGGGGAGCTGTTTTTT.

The chain couples TRBV5-4 to TRBJ2-7; 7 nucleotides match TRBD2. J was trimmed by 6 bases and V by 1 base; bases with no gene match: 7. Germline V gene data show CDR1 as SGHNT and CDR2 as YYREEE (reference sequence). CDR3 size: 14 residues. The CDR3 nucleotides are TGTGCCAGCAGCTTGACCGCGGGAGAGGTCGAGCAGTACTTC. It encodes CASSLTAGEVEQYF.

The gene calls are TRBV7-2 and TRBJ2-3, with 9 bases that match TRBD1. This CDR3 contains 14 residues. Looked up from germline, CDR1 is SGHTA and CDR2 is FQGNSA. With V trimmed by 8 bases and J by 1 base, 4 bases remained unmatched. In DNA, the CDR3 is TGTGCCAGCGCCACAGGGGGCGGCACAGATACGCAGTATTTT. It translates to CASATGGGTDTQYF.